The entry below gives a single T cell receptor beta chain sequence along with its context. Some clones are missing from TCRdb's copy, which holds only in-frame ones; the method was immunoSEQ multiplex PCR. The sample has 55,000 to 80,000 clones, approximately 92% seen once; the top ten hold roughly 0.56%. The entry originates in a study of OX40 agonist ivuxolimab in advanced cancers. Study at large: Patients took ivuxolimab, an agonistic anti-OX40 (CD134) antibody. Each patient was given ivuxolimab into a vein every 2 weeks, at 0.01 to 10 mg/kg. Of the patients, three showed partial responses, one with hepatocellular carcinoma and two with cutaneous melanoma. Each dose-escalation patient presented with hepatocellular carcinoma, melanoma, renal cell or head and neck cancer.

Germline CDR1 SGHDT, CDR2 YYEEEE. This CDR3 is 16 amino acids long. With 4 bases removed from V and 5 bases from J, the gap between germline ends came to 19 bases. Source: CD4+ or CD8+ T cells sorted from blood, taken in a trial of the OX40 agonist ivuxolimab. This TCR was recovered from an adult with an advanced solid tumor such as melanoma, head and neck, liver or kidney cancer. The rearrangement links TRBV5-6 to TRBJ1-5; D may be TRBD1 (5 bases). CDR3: CASSLLGQQPDQPQHF. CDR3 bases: TGTGCCAGCAGCCTCTTGGGGCAGCAACCAGATCAGCCCCAGCATTTT.